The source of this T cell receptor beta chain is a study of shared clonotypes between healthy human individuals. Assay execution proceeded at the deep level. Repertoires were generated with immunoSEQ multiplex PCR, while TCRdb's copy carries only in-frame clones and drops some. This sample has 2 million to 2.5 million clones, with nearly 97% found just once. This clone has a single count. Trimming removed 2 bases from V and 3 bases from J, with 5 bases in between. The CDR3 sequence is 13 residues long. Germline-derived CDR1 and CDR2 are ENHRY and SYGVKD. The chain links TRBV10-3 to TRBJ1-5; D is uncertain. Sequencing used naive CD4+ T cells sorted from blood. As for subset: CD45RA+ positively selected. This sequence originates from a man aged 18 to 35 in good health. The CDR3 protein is CAISERDNQPQHF. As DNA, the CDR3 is TGTGCCATCAGTGAGCGGGACAATCAGCCCCAGCATTTT.